Listed below are T cell receptor beta chains from one sample, sequenced in a study of blood T cells in healthy people across ages. TCRdb analysed the 5' RACE reads with MiXCR anew, one entry per CDR3 protein. The sample holds 600,000 to 900,000 distinct CDR3 sequences, under 30% seen once. These same records also appear under a second study, on T cells of mothers and their children.

Sequencing was performed on blood. These receptors were obtained from a boy aged 5 to 17 in good health. The CDR3 runs from the conserved cysteine through the conserved F or W. D genes are given only for firm matches. Expanded clones are given a class, and other clones once, few, many or no size at all.

V gene: TRBV11-2; clone size: NA; J gene: TRBJ2-1; D gene: NA; CDR3 DNA: TGTGCCAGCGGCCTACGGAGAGGGTATGCTTACAATGAGCAGTTCTTC; CDR3 protein: CASGLRRGYAYNEQFF
V gene: TRBV20-1; clone size: NA; J gene: TRBJ2-1; D gene: NA; CDR3 DNA: TGCAGTGCTTCACTCCAATTCTACAATGAGCAGTTCTTC; CDR3 protein: CSASLQFYNEQFF
V gene: TRBV6-1; clone size: few; J gene: TRBJ2-1; D gene: TRBD1; CDR3 DNA: TGTGCCAGCAGAAGGGGACAGGGAGGAGGTCCCTACAATGAGCAGTTCTTC; CDR3 protein: CASRRGQGGGPYNEQFF
V gene: TRBV4-3; clone size: NA; J gene: TRBJ2-7; D gene: TRBD2; CDR3 DNA: TGCGCCAGCAGCCAAGATAGGGCTAGCGGGGGGCACGAGCAGTACTTC; CDR3 protein: CASSQDRASGGHEQYF
V gene: TRBV2; clone size: NA; J gene: TRBJ2-7; D gene: NA; CDR3 DNA: TGTGCCAGCAGTGAAGGGGCAGGGGACGAGCAGTACTTC; CDR3 protein: CASSEGAGDEQYF
V gene: TRBV29-1; clone size: NA; J gene: TRBJ2-4; D gene: NA; CDR3 DNA: TGCAGCGTCTCCAGGGGAACGGCCAAAAACATTCGGTACTTC; CDR3 protein: CSVSRGTAKNIRYF
V gene: TRBV12-3/TRBV12-4; clone size: NA; J gene: TRBJ2-5; D gene: NA; CDR3 DNA: TGTGCCAGCAGTTACACGGACAGTACCCTTGAGACCCAGTACTTC; CDR3 protein: CASSYTDSTLETQYF
V gene: TRBV28; clone size: NA; J gene: TRBJ1-2; D gene: NA; CDR3 DNA: TGTGCCAGCAGTCAAGCCACAGGGATTTATGGCTACACCTTC; CDR3 protein: CASSQATGIYGYTF
V gene: TRBV5-1; clone size: NA; J gene: TRBJ1-2; D gene: NA; CDR3 DNA: TGCGCCAGCAGCTTGAGGGTTTCTAACTATGGCTACACCTTC; CDR3 protein: CASSLRVSNYGYTF
V gene: TRBV2; clone size: NA; J gene: TRBJ2-7; D gene: NA; CDR3 DNA: TGTGCCAGCAGTGCGGCCAATGGGATAACCTACGAGCAGTACTTC; CDR3 protein: CASSAANGITYEQYF
V gene: TRBV7-2; clone size: NA; J gene: TRBJ1-1; D gene: TRBD1; CDR3 DNA: TGTGCCAGCAGCTCCTGGACAGGGGTCACTGAAGCTTTCTTT; CDR3 protein: CASSSWTGVTEAFF
V gene: TRBV27; clone size: NA; J gene: TRBJ1-1; D gene: TRBD1; CDR3 DNA: TGTGCCAGCAGTTTATCCGGACAGGGAATGAACACTGAAGCTTTCTTT; CDR3 protein: CASSLSGQGMNTEAFF
V gene: TRBV3-1; clone size: NA; J gene: TRBJ1-4; D gene: TRBD1; CDR3 DNA: TGTGCCAGCACGAGACAGGGGAACGAAAAACTGTTTTTT; CDR3 protein: CASTRQGNEKLFF
V gene: TRBV11-2; clone size: NA; J gene: TRBJ1-4; D gene: NA; CDR3 DNA: TGTGCCAGCAGCTTAAGTTCCAGGGTCCGCGAAAAACTGTTTTTT; CDR3 protein: CASSLSSRVREKLFF
V gene: TRBV12-3/TRBV12-4; clone size: NA; J gene: TRBJ1-1; D gene: NA; CDR3 DNA: TGTGCCAGCAGTTCAAGCGGATTGCCTGAAGCTTTCTTT; CDR3 protein: CASSSSGLPEAFF
V gene: TRBV12-3/TRBV12-4; clone size: NA; J gene: TRBJ2-7; D gene: TRBD1; CDR3 DNA: TGTGCCAGCAGCGACAGGGTTTGGTACGAGCAGTACTTC; CDR3 protein: CASSDRVWYEQYF
V gene: TRBV13; clone size: NA; J gene: TRBJ2-7; D gene: NA; CDR3 DNA: TGTGCCAGCAGCTTAGCGGGACTCCGAGCCCCCTACGAGCAGTACTTC; CDR3 protein: CASSLAGLRAPYEQYF
V gene: TRBV7-2; clone size: NA; J gene: TRBJ2-7; D gene: NA; CDR3 DNA: TGTGCCAGCAGCACCCTACCGCTAGCCTACGAGCAGTACTTC; CDR3 protein: CASSTLPLAYEQYF
V gene: TRBV20-1; clone size: few; J gene: TRBJ2-1; D gene: TRBD2; CDR3 DNA: TGCAGTGCTAGAGAAGGATGGGGGGGCAATGAGCAGTTCTTC; CDR3 protein: CSAREGWGGNEQFF